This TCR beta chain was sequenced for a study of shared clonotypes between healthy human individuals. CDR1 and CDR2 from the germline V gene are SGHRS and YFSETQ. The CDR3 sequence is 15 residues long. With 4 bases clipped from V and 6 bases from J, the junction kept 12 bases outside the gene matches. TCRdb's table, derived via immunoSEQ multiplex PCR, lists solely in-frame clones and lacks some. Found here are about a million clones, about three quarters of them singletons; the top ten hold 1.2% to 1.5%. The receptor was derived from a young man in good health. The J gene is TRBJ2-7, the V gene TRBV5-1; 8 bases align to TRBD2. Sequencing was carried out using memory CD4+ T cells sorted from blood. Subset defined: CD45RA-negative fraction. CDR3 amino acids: CASSTLLAALGEQYF. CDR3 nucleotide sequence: TGCGCCAGCAGCACCTTACTAGCGGCCCTCGGCGAGCAGTACTTC.